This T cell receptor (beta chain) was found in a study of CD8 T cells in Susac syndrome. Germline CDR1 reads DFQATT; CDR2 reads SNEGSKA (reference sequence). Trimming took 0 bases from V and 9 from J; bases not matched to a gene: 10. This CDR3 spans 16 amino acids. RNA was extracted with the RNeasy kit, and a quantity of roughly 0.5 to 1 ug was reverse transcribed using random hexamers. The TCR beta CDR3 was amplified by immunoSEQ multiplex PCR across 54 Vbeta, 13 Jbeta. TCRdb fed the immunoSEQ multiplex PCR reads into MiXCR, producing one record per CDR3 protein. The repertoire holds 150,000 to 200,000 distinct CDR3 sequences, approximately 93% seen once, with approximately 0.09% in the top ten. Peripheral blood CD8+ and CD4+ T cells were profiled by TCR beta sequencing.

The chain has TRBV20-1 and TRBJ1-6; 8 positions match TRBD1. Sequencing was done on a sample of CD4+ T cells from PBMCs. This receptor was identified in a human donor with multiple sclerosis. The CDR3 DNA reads TGCAGTGCTAGAGAGGCAGGGGGCTCTGGGGTTTCACCCCTCCACTTT. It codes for CSAREAGGSGVSPLHF.